This T cell receptor (beta chain) was profiled in a study of OX40 agonist ivuxolimab in advanced cancers. Study-level information: Having had anti-PD-1, anti-PD-L1 or anti-CTLA-4 therapy before was allowed, and roughly 40% had some.

On this clone itself: Its antigen remains unknown.

The CDR3 covers 12 residues. The V gene end was trimmed by 9 bases and the J gene end by 7 bases; junction bases not matched to a gene: 9. Germline V gene data show CDR1 as SGHRS and CDR2 as YFSETQ. Whole-study findings and limits: No determination was made of the antigen specificity of the expanded peripheral T cells.

The protocol was immunoSEQ multiplex PCR, while the TCRdb copy is restricted to in-frame clones and leaves out a portion. The table shows more than 40,000 clones, with 80% to 90% occurring only once. The clonotype comes from an adult with an advanced solid tumor such as melanoma, head and neck, liver or kidney cancer. Sequencing was performed on CD4+ or CD8+ T cells sorted from blood, taken in a trial of the OX40 agonist ivuxolimab. The chain uses TRBV5-1 and TRBJ1-2, with TRBD1 matching 7 bases. This CDR3 reads CATTGEEGGYTF. The DNA for the CDR3 is TGCGCCACCACAGGGGAAGAGGGTGGCTACACCTTC.